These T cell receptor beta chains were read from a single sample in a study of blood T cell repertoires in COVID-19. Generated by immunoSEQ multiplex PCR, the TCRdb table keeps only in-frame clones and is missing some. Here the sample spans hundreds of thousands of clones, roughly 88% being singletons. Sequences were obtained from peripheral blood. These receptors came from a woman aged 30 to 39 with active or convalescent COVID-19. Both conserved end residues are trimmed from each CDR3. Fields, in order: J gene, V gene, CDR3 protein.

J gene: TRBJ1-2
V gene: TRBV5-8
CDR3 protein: ASSLEGAQVHGYT

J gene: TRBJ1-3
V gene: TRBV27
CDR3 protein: ASTLPLEDRVGNTIY

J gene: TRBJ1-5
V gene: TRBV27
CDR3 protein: ASSADSRTNQH

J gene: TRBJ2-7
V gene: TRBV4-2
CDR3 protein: ASSPSGRTDSYEQY

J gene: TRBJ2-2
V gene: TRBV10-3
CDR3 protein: AIRKLQGELTGELF

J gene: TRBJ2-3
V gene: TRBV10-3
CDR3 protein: ASGSSGNLDTQY

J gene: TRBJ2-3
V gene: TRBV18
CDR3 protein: ASSPQMAGTDTQY

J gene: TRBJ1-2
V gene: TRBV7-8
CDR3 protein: ASSLMGQLYGYT

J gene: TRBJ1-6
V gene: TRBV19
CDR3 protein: ASTRPPGTGDNSPLH

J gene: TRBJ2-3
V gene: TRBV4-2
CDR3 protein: ASSQEAASGGHLMQY

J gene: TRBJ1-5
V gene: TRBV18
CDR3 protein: ASSPEASGGSNQPQH

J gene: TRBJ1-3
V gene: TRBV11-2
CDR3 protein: ASSSALGRSSGNTIY

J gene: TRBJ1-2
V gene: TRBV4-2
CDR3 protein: ASSQGDRYYGYT

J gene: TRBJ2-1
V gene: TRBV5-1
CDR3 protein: ASSLESSGSSRGNEQF

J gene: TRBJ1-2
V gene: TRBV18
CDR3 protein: ASSPQAQSMSYT

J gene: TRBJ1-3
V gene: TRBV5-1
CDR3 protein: ASSFGESGNTIY

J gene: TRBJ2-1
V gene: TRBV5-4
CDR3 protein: ASSPPLSTSHEQF

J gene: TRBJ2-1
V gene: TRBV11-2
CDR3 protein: ASSRTSGSRNEQF

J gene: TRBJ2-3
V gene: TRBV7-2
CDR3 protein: ASSLFPASGRVQDTQY

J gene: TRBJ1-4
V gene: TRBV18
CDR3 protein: ASSLQGAGEKLF

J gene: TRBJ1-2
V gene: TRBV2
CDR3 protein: ASSVTAANYGYT

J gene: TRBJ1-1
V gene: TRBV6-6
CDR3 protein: ASSSARQGLNTEAF

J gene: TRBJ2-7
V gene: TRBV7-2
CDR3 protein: ASSFVAGGLNPYEQY

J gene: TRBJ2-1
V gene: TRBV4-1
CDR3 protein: ASSQERQGTYNEQF

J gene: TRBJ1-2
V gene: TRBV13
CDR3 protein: ASSDGTLSSNYGYT

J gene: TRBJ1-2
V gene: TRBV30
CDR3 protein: ACGQYHGYT

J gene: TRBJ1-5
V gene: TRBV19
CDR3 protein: ASSIGHSSNQPQH

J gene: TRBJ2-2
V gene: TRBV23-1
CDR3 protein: ASRRSGTGTGELF

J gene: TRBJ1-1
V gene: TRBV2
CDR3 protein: ASREEQTGNTEAF

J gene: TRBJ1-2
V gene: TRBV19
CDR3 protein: ASSRQGPNGYT

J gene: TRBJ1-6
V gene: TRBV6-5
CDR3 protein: ASSYEGVGNSPLH

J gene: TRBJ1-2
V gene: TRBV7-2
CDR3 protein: ASSSTYRGWYGYT

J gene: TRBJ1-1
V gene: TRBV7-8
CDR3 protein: ASSDRGRVTEAF

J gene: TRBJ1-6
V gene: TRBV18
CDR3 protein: ASSLTDPYNSPLH

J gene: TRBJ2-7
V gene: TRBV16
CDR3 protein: ASSQYSQDYEQY

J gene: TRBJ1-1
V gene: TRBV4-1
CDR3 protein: ASSQEFLGGTEAF

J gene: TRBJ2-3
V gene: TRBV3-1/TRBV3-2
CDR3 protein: ASSLRGGNADTQY

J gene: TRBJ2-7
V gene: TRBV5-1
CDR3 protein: ASSFGQGADEQY

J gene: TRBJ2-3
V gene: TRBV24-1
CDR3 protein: ATRGQGDTQY

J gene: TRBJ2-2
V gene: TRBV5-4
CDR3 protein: ASSLGVENTGELF